A selection of T cell receptor beta chains follows, all from one sample in a study of CD8+CD57+ T cells in acquired aplastic anemia. TCRdb used MiXCR to reprocess the reads, holding one entry per CDR3 protein. Here the sample spans 250,000 to 300,000 distinct CDR3 sequences, 55% to 60% being singletons. The material sequenced was sorted CD4+, CD8+, or CD8+CD57+ T cells (not recorded which) from PBMCs. The receptors stem from a human donor with severe aplastic anemia or a healthy control (not recorded which). CDR3s include the opening cysteine and the closing phenylalanine or tryptophan. Fields, in order: V gene, D gene, J gene, clone size, CDR3 protein, CDR3 DNA. A D gene is named only where the DNA matches it firmly. The size of a clone is reported for some rows only, either as once, few or many, or as a class for expanded clones.

v_call: TRBV6-1
d_call: NA
j_call: TRBJ2-2
clone_size: NA
cdr3_aa: CASSEEQGATGELFF
cdr3_nt: TGTGCCAGCAGTGAAGAGCAGGGTGCCACCGGGGAGCTGTTTTTT

v_call: TRBV29-1
d_call: NA
j_call: TRBJ1-1
clone_size: NA
cdr3_aa: CSVRYSENTEAFF
cdr3_nt: TGCAGCGTTCGCTACAGCGAGAACACTGAAGCTTTCTTT

v_call: TRBV20-1
d_call: NA
j_call: TRBJ2-5
clone_size: many
cdr3_aa: CSARNPLNQETQYF
cdr3_nt: TGCAGTGCTAGGAATCCACTAAACCAAGAGACCCAGTACTTC

v_call: TRBV7-6
d_call: NA
j_call: TRBJ1-6
clone_size: many
cdr3_aa: CASSLWEQGWNSPLHF
cdr3_nt: TGTGCCAGCAGCTTATGGGAACAGGGATGGAATTCACCCCTCCACTTT

v_call: TRBV2
d_call: NA
j_call: TRBJ2-1
clone_size: once
cdr3_aa: CASSRGGGDDEQFF
cdr3_nt: TGTGCCAGCTCTCGAGGGGGCGGGGACGATGAGCAGTTCTTC

v_call: TRBV10-3
d_call: NA
j_call: TRBJ1-1
clone_size: NA
cdr3_aa: CAMGVSDTREGTEAFF
cdr3_nt: TGTGCCATGGGGGTATCGGACACCAGGGAGGGGACTGAAGCTTTCTTT

v_call: TRBV11-2
d_call: NA
j_call: TRBJ2-1
clone_size: many
cdr3_aa: CASSYSTGTYNEQFF
cdr3_nt: TGTGCCAGCAGCTATTCAACAGGGACCTACAATGAGCAGTTCTTC

v_call: TRBV20-1
d_call: NA
j_call: TRBJ1-3
clone_size: NA
cdr3_aa: CSAFDKGVNTIYF
cdr3_nt: TGCAGTGCTTTCGACAAGGGGGTAAACACCATATATTTT

v_call: TRBV29-1
d_call: NA
j_call: TRBJ2-7
clone_size: many
cdr3_aa: CSVVVRVHEQYF
cdr3_nt: TGCAGCGTTGTAGTCCGGGTGCACGAGCAGTACTTC

v_call: TRBV7-7
d_call: NA
j_call: TRBJ2-5
clone_size: many
cdr3_aa: CASSFRYREETQYF
cdr3_nt: TGTGCTAGCAGCTTTAGGTACAGGGAAGAGACCCAGTACTTC

v_call: TRBV14
d_call: TRBD1
j_call: TRBJ1-1
clone_size: many
cdr3_aa: CASSQEAWTGVGAFF
cdr3_nt: TGTGCCAGCAGCCAAGAGGCCTGGACAGGGGTCGGGGCTTTCTTT

v_call: TRBV18
d_call: TRBD1
j_call: TRBJ2-3
clone_size: few
cdr3_aa: CASSIPQGSTDTQYF
cdr3_nt: TGTGCCAGCTCAATCCCACAGGGGAGCACAGATACGCAGTATTTT

v_call: TRBV29-1
d_call: TRBD1
j_call: TRBJ2-7
clone_size: NA
cdr3_aa: CSVLGTGSHEQYF
cdr3_nt: TGCAGCGTCCTCGGGACAGGGTCCCACGAGCAGTACTTC

v_call: TRBV5-6
d_call: TRBD1
j_call: TRBJ1-3
clone_size: many
cdr3_aa: CASSFITGGGNTIYF
cdr3_nt: TGTGCCAGCAGCTTCATCACAGGGGGTGGAAACACCATATATTTT

v_call: TRBV15
d_call: NA
j_call: TRBJ1-1
clone_size: NA
cdr3_aa: CATSRDGTDEAFF
cdr3_nt: TGTGCCACCAGCAGAGATGGGACGGATGAAGCTTTCTTT

v_call: TRBV6-2/TRBV6-3
d_call: TRBD2
j_call: TRBJ2-1
clone_size: NA
cdr3_aa: CASRDASGRWNEQFF
cdr3_nt: TGTGCCAGCAGGGATGCTAGCGGGAGGTGGAATGAGCAGTTCTTC

v_call: TRBV7-3
d_call: NA
j_call: TRBJ2-7
clone_size: once
cdr3_aa: CASSKVGESAEQYF
cdr3_nt: TGTGCCAGCAGTAAAGTAGGGGAATCTGCTGAGCAGTACTTC

v_call: TRBV5-1
d_call: NA
j_call: TRBJ2-7
clone_size: NA
cdr3_aa: CASSSRDPSYEQYF
cdr3_nt: TGCGCCAGCAGCTCCCGGGATCCGTCCTACGAGCAGTACTTC

v_call: TRBV19
d_call: TRBD2
j_call: TRBJ2-1
clone_size: NA
cdr3_aa: CASSGLAGYNEQFF
cdr3_nt: TGTGCCAGTAGTGGATTAGCGGGATACAATGAGCAGTTCTTC

v_call: TRBV12-3/TRBV12-4
d_call: TRBD1
j_call: TRBJ1-5
clone_size: many
cdr3_aa: CASSHGTGGPQHF
cdr3_nt: TGTGCCAGCAGTCACGGGACAGGGGGGCCCCAGCATTTT

v_call: TRBV7-9
d_call: NA
j_call: TRBJ1-2
clone_size: NA
cdr3_aa: CASSLPAGDYGYTF
cdr3_nt: TGTGCCAGCAGCTTACCCGCGGGAGACTATGGCTACACCTTC

v_call: TRBV12-5
d_call: NA
j_call: TRBJ2-5
clone_size: few
cdr3_aa: CASGRYKNANQETQYF
cdr3_nt: TGTGCTAGTGGTCGCTACAAAAATGCCAATCAAGAGACCCAGTACTTC

v_call: TRBV12-3/TRBV12-4
d_call: NA
j_call: TRBJ2-7
clone_size: NA
cdr3_aa: CASSLAGFDEQYF
cdr3_nt: TGTGCCAGCAGTTTGGCAGGTTTCGACGAGCAGTACTTC

v_call: TRBV5-6
d_call: NA
j_call: TRBJ1-5
clone_size: many
cdr3_aa: CASSRLSQLGNQPQHF
cdr3_nt: TGTGCCAGCAGCCGCCTCTCCCAGTTGGGCAATCAGCCCCAGCATTTT

v_call: TRBV29-1
d_call: NA
j_call: TRBJ2-1
clone_size: NA
cdr3_aa: CSVEKGGGSPREQFF
cdr3_nt: TGCAGCGTTGAAAAGGGAGGAGGCTCCCCGAGGGAGCAGTTCTTC

v_call: TRBV20-1
d_call: NA
j_call: TRBJ1-2
clone_size: NA
cdr3_aa: CSARDDAGNTF
cdr3_nt: TGCAGTGCTAGAGACGATGCAGGCAACACCTTC

v_call: TRBV7-6
d_call: TRBD1
j_call: TRBJ2-7
clone_size: NA
cdr3_aa: CASSSIRDRDLYEQYF
cdr3_nt: TGTGCCAGCAGCTCGATCCGGGACAGGGACCTCTACGAGCAGTACTTC

v_call: TRBV2
d_call: TRBD1
j_call: TRBJ1-4
clone_size: NA
cdr3_aa: CASRWTGNEKLFF
cdr3_nt: TGTGCCAGCAGGTGGACAGGGAATGAAAAACTGTTTTTT

v_call: TRBV30
d_call: NA
j_call: TRBJ2-7
clone_size: many
cdr3_aa: CAWMEGTMYEQYF
cdr3_nt: TGTGCCTGGATGGAGGGAACGATGTACGAGCAGTACTTC

v_call: TRBV2
d_call: NA
j_call: TRBJ1-5
clone_size: many
cdr3_aa: CASSEEGRVSQPQHF
cdr3_nt: TGTGCCAGCAGTGAAGAGGGCAGGGTAAGTCAGCCCCAGCATTTT

v_call: TRBV20-1
d_call: NA
j_call: TRBJ2-7
clone_size: once
cdr3_aa: CSATEGLIYEQYF
cdr3_nt: TGCAGTGCTACTGAGGGACTGATCTACGAGCAGTACTTC

v_call: TRBV20-1
d_call: NA
j_call: TRBJ1-4
clone_size: many
cdr3_aa: CSARDFYKPATNEKLFF
cdr3_nt: TGCAGTGCTAGAGATTTTTACAAACCGGCAACTAATGAAAAACTGTTTTTT

v_call: TRBV6-5
d_call: NA
j_call: TRBJ1-4
clone_size: NA
cdr3_aa: CASKDSGTNEKLFF
cdr3_nt: TGTGCCAGCAAAGACAGTGGCACTAATGAAAAACTGTTTTTT

v_call: TRBV7-8
d_call: NA
j_call: TRBJ2-7
clone_size: NA
cdr3_aa: CASSLGSGPSYEQYF
cdr3_nt: TGTGCCAGCAGCCTCGGAAGCGGCCCTTCCTACGAGCAGTACTTC

v_call: TRBV7-9
d_call: NA
j_call: TRBJ1-4
clone_size: many
cdr3_aa: CASSFPNEKLFF
cdr3_nt: TGTGCCAGCAGCTTTCCTAATGAAAAACTGTTTTTT

v_call: TRBV20-1
d_call: NA
j_call: TRBJ2-2
clone_size: many
cdr3_aa: CRERENRRYTGELFF
cdr3_nt: TGCAGGGAGCGAGAGAACAGGAGGTACACCGGGGAGCTGTTTTTT

v_call: TRBV7-2
d_call: NA
j_call: TRBJ1-2
clone_size: many
cdr3_aa: CASSLNRESNYGYTF
cdr3_nt: TGTGCCAGCAGCTTAAACAGGGAGAGTAACTATGGCTACACCTTC

v_call: TRBV19
d_call: NA
j_call: TRBJ1-2
clone_size: NA
cdr3_aa: CASSTSPGDHNYGYTF
cdr3_nt: TGTGCCAGTAGTACCAGTCCAGGGGACCATAACTATGGCTACACCTTC

v_call: TRBV5-5
d_call: TRBD1
j_call: TRBJ2-7
clone_size: many
cdr3_aa: CASSPRTGAYEQYF
cdr3_nt: TGTGCCAGCAGCCCGCGGACAGGGGCTTACGAGCAGTACTTC

v_call: TRBV10-3
d_call: TRBD2
j_call: TRBJ2-7
clone_size: NA
cdr3_aa: CAIGGLDGSYEQYF
cdr3_nt: TGTGCCATCGGGGGACTAGACGGGTCCTACGAGCAGTACTTC

v_call: TRBV20-1
d_call: NA
j_call: TRBJ2-7
clone_size: NA
cdr3_aa: CSASTGPSYEQYF
cdr3_nt: TGCAGTGCTAGTACAGGGCCCTCCTACGAGCAGTACTTC

v_call: TRBV15
d_call: NA
j_call: TRBJ2-7
clone_size: NA
cdr3_aa: CATSRDPGYEQYF
cdr3_nt: TGTGCCACCAGCAGAGATCCGGGGTACGAGCAGTACTTC

v_call: TRBV5-6
d_call: NA
j_call: TRBJ2-1
clone_size: many
cdr3_aa: CASSSTVNGVVDEQFF
cdr3_nt: TGTGCCAGCAGCTCGACAGTAAACGGGGTTGTGGATGAGCAGTTCTTC

v_call: TRBV19
d_call: TRBD2
j_call: TRBJ2-2
clone_size: NA
cdr3_aa: CASSTSGTSGVGGHTGELFF
cdr3_nt: TGCGCCAGTAGTACCTCCGGGACTAGCGGGGTCGGTGGGCACACCGGGGAGCTGTTTTTT